This is a list of T cell receptor beta chains from one sample in a study of T cells expressing NK-cell markers. TCRdb re-called the 5' RACE reads; every CDR3 protein appears as one record, without DNA. This table holds 200,000 to 300,000 distinct CDR3 sequences. The sequenced sample consisted of blood T cells: a sorted CD56 or NKG2C T cell subset, CD4+ or CD8+ T cells, or bulk PBMC T cells (not recorded which). Receptors were obtained from a man younger than 35 in good health. Each CDR3 is given with its conserved first and last residue.

TRBV5-4	TRBJ1-3	CASSVVGFGNTIYF
TRBV29-1	TRBJ1-5	CSVADSLNQPQHF
TRBV6-5	TRBJ2-5	CASSYGAGVRQETQYF
TRBV7-6	TRBJ2-7	CASSLGLAGVAPLSEQYF
TRBV19	TRBJ2-2	CASRRLDRSHTGELFF
TRBV12-3/TRBV12-4	TRBJ2-1	CASRKGLAVYNEQFF
TRBV30	TRBJ1-1	CAWSVRSDTEAFF
TRBV4-3	TRBJ2-3	CASSQARGTSGNSDTQYF
TRBV19	TRBJ1-5	CATDSLPLGQPQHF
TRBV30	TRBJ1-1	CAWNRPGRFMNTEAFF
TRBV6-1	TRBJ2-1	CASTPGPRAKWDNEQFF
TRBV6-1	TRBJ1-1	CASRPAQQGMVAFF
TRBV28	TRBJ2-7	CASSTLGLGDYEQYF
TRBV4-2	TRBJ2-7	CASRTNTWDRNPYEQYF
TRBV5-1	TRBJ2-2	CASSWDTNRRGELFF
TRBV12-3/TRBV12-4	TRBJ2-2	CASSRGGLAGGTGELFF
TRBV7-9	TRBJ1-1	CASSKIGGTEAFF
TRBV6-1	TRBJ2-7	CASSPRQGASYEQYF
TRBV5-1	TRBJ2-1	CASSPGLAGGSYNEQFF
TRBV4-2	TRBJ2-7	CASSRVSGQGLYEQYF
TRBV6-1	TRBJ1-2	CACREGSYGYTF
TRBV27	TRBJ2-5	CASSLFGPGERRETQYF